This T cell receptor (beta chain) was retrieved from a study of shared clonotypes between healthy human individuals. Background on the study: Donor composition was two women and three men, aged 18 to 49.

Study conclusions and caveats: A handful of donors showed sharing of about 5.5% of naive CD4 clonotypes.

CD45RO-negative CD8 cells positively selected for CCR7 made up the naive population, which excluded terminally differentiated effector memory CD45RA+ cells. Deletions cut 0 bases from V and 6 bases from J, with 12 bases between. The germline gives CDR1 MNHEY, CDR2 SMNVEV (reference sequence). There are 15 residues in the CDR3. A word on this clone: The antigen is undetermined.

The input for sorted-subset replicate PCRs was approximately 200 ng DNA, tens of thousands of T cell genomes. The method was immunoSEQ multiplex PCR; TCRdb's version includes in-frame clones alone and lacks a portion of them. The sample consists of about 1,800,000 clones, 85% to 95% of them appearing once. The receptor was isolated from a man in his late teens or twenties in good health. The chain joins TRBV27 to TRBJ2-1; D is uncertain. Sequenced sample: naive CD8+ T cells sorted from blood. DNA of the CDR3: TGTGCCAGCAGTTTATCGGGGTGGATAGGCAATGAGCAGTTCTTC. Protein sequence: CASSLSGWIGNEQFF.